This T cell receptor (beta chain) originates from a study of tumor and adjacent non-tumor tissue in lung cancer (dated by TCRdb to the late 2010s). Background on the whole study: Of the cohort, 12 patients had adenocarcinoma, 2 had squamous cell carcinoma and 1 had small cell lung cancer. Sequencing produced about 130,000,000 productive TCRbeta reads in total, an average of approximately 4.5 million reads per sample. For each patient, one tumor sample and one normal lung sample were taken, giving thirty paired specimens that underwent TCRbeta CDR3 sequencing. Ages among the approximately 15 patients ranged from about 30 to 85 years, there were roughly 10 men and 5 women, and disease was at TNM stage I to III. Using bulk TCRbeta repertoires from 15 lung cancer patients, the study set lung tumor tissue side by side with matched distant non-tumor lung tissue.

What the work shows at the level of the full study, not this receptor alone: Neither the sequencing platform nor unique molecular identifiers are named or mentioned anywhere in the methods. In normal lung, the top 100 clones accounted for a significantly larger cumulative share of the repertoire than in tumor tissue. Tumor tissue showed significantly higher TCR diversity (inverse Simpson) than normal lung tissue, at roughly 390 vs 170 (P = 0.0075, Mann-Whitney U test). Because peripheral blood was not sequenced, the blood TCRbeta repertoires of the lung cancer patients in the study went unexamined. Only approximately 16 patients were included in the cohort, and the need for larger samples and more detailed clinical data was noted by the authors. TCR diversity was significantly higher in younger patients, and higher tumor TCR diversity was associated with shorter overall and disease-free survival.

This clonotype occurred a few times. What this receptor recognizes is not known. Base-call qualities are not available, and no considerably larger clone is one nucleotide away. CDR1 and CDR2 are read off the germline V gene as SGHRS and YFSETQ. A distance of 10 bases separates the germline ends of V and J, which lose 2 bases and 5 bases respectively. The CDR3, cysteine through phenylalanine, is 13 amino acids long. Left in the record is the CDR3 DNA by itself, 39 bases read in frame from the first base. The library was obtained by multiplex PCR. The run used an Illumina HiSeq 2500. TCRbeta libraries were constructed through three rounds of nested PCR with primers (Table S4) according to protocols adapted from ARM-PCR. Before sequencing, PCR products of 200-500 bp were excised from the gel and purified with the QIAquick gel extraction kit. As for how the authors treated the data: Reads were cleaned with Trimmomatic, merged with FLASH into complete CDR3 sequences, and assigned to V(D)J germline segments with MiTCR. Clonal diversity was calculated as the inverse Simpson's index using VDJtools. In-frame sequences lacking a premature stop codon were counted as productive reads. TCRdb reprocessed the public reads (quality trimming at Q25 with fastp, clone calling with MiXCR) and kept in-frame beta chains. A single entry per CDR3 protein holds the most common genes and DNA from its merged rows. None of the V and J calls come from the authors' own analysis; TCRdb made them. The sample has 120,000 or so distinct CDR3 sequences on record, around three fifths of them singletons. The ten largest clones add up to around 13% of the sample.

Bulk unsorted tissue served as the source for RNA extraction, and RNA quality was assessed using a NanoDrop ND-1000 and an Agilent 2100. Donors were newly diagnosed lung cancer patients admitted for thoracic surgery in China between August and November 2014, without prior chemotherapy. Anyone who had undergone radiotherapy or chemotherapy before, or who had another cancer at the same time, was left out of the study. Surgical tissue pieces of about 1-2.2 cm3 were preserved in RNAlater solution and stored at -80 °C until use. The specimen sequenced was lung tumor tissue. The sequence derives from a man aged 25-45 years with non-small cell lung cancer. Here the chain combines TRBV5-1 and TRBJ2-5; the D call is tentative, TRBD1 or TRBD2, as each matches 6 bases. At the DNA level, the sequence is TGCGCCAGCAGCTTCGGGGGCGTGGAGACCCAGTACTTC. Its protein is CASSFGGVETQYF.